Here is one TCR beta chain with its context. This specimen belongs to a study of radiation and T cells in renal cell carcinoma. As for treatment: 15 Gy SBRT to primary tumor, nephrectomy 4 weeks later. The CDR3 loop spans 14 amino acids. From germline, CDR1 is MDHEN and CDR2 SYDVKM. Losses at the gene ends were 5 bases for V and 8 bases for J; bases not matched to a gene: 8. The assay was immunoSEQ multiplex PCR, and TCRdb's table has in-frame clones only and misses some. The sample lists around 9,300 clones; over 55% were seen once. Sequencing used tumor tissue, obtained from a patient whose treatment included radiotherapy and nephrectomy. The chain employs TRBV28 and TRBJ1-4, with 7 positions matching TRBD1. The clonotype originates from a woman between 50 and 59 years old with renal cell carcinoma. This CDR3 reads CASSRQGLGEKLFF. Here the CDR3 DNA reads TGTGCCAGCAGTAGACAGGGTTTGGGCGAAAAACTGTTTTTT.